One and the same sample provided the 26 T cell receptor beta chains below, sequenced in a study of blood T cell repertoires in COVID-19. Using immunoSEQ multiplex PCR, the repertoire was profiled, and TCRdb retains in-frame clones only, with some absent. This sample has 400,000 or so clones, with around 87% found just once. The sequenced sample was peripheral blood. These receptors all stem from a human donor in a cohort sampled during active COVID-19.

A single count supports this clone. In nucleotides, the CDR3 is TGTGCCAGCAGCCAACTAGAACGAGCGGGGGGGCGAAATGAGCAGTTCTTC. Its protein product is CASSQLERAGGRNEQFF. V usage is TRBV7-9 and J usage is TRBJ2-1, with TRBD2 matching 10 bases. The CDR3 has 17 amino acids. After removal of 5 bases from V and 7 bases from J, the junction contained 14 bases not matched to a gene. Germline CDR1 is SEHNR and CDR2 is FQNEAQ (reference sequence). The whole variable domain, remainder taken from reference TRBV7-9 and TRBJ2-1, is DTGVSQNPRHKITKRGQNVTFRCDPISEHNRLYWYRQTLGQGPEFLTYFQNEAQLEKSRLLSDRFSAERPKGSFSTLEIQRTEQGDSAMYLCASSQLERAGGRNEQFFGPGTRLTVL.

The chain is built from TRBV27 and TRBJ1-6, with 10 bases identical to TRBD1. Germline V gives CDR1 MNHEY, CDR2 SMNVEV (reference sequence). V dropped 5 bases and J dropped 9; count of bases not matched to a gene: 4. The CDR3 covers 14 residues. CDR3 DNA: TGTGCCAGCAGTCCCGGGACAGGGGCTTCACCCCTCCACTTT. Translating gives CASSPGTGASPLHF.

This chain links TRBV25-1 with TRBJ2-5, with 7 nucleotides matching TRBD1. The junction had 9 bases not matched to a gene; V was cut back by 3 bases and J by 5 bases. The CDR3 has 15 residues. Per the germline V gene, CDR1 is MGHDK and CDR2 is SYGVNS. CDR3 residues: CASSDETGIGETQYF. The CDR3 DNA reads as TGTGCCAGCAGTGATGAGACAGGGATTGGGGAGACCCAGTACTTC.

This clone has just a few counts. The V and J genes are TRBV6-6 and TRBJ1-6, with a weak D call TRBD1 (5 bases). The CDR3 extends over 16 amino acids. V lost 5 bases and J lost 8, with 19 bases in between. CDR1 MNHNY and CDR2 SVGAGI come from the germline V gene (reference sequence). CDR3 protein: CASSAQTVARDSPLHF. The CDR3 nucleotides are TGTGCCAGCAGTGCCCAGACAGTTGCTCGGGATTCACCCCTCCACTTT.

V gene TRBV24-1 combines with J gene TRBJ1-2; D not certain. Germline CDR1 and CDR2: KGHDR and SFDVKD. This CDR3 has 13 residues. With 7 bases removed from V and 4 bases from J, the gap between germline ends came to 12 bases. CDR3 region: CATRAKDTYGYTF. DNA for the CDR3: TGTGCCACCAGAGCCAAAGACACCTATGGCTACACCTTC.

This clone showed up just once. This chain links TRBV10-3 with TRBJ1-1; 7 bases agree with TRBD1. With V trimmed by 0 bases and J by 3 bases, 10 bases remained unmatched. Germline lookup yields CDR1 ENHRY and CDR2 SYGVKD. This CDR3 has 17 amino acids. CDR3 in DNA: TGTGCCATCAGTGAGTCACAGACAGCCCAGGGGGACACTGAAGCTTTCTTT. Its protein product is CAISESQTAQGDTEAFF.

The CDR3 is CASSVRGAEAFF. The DNA for the CDR3 is TGCGCCAGCAGTGTCCGCGGGGCTGAAGCTTTCTTT. The chain couples TRBV5-1 to TRBJ1-1, with D hard to call. The germline V and J ends were trimmed by 5 bases and 6 bases, with 11 bases remaining between them. The CDR3 runs 12 residues. The germline gives CDR1 SGHRS, CDR2 YFSETQ.

The chain joins TRBV7-2 to TRBJ2-1; 15 nucleotides match TRBD2. The ends lost 5 bases at V and 9 bases at J; junction bases unmatched: 8. The CDR3 is made up of 16 amino acids. Germline CDR1 and CDR2: SGHTA and FQGNSA. Here the CDR3 DNA reads TGTGCCAGCAGCCGGACTAGCGGGGGGGCCTCAGGTGAGCAGTTCTTC. This gives the protein CASSRTSGGASGEQFF.

The chain has TRBV19 and TRBJ2-1, with 7 bases identical to TRBD2. CDR1 LNHDA and CDR2 SQIVND come from the germline V gene (reference sequence). This CDR3 has 17 amino acids. V was clipped by 6 bases and J by 0 bases; unmatched bases: 11. In DNA, the CDR3 is TGTGCCAGTAGCCTCCGTCTGAGCGGGGACTCCTACAATGAGCAGTTCTTC. Protein product: CASSLRLSGDSYNEQFF.

This rearrangement joins TRBV7-9 to TRBJ1-4; no reliable D call. The CDR3 totals 17 residues. Germline V gives CDR1 SEHNR, CDR2 FQNEAQ (reference sequence). V was pared by 1 base and J by 0 bases, with 12 bases between. The CDR3 spells CASSLEMGVATNEKLFF. As DNA, the CDR3 is TGTGCCAGCAGCTTAGAGATGGGCGTTGCAACTAATGAAAAACTGTTTTTT.

This clone was seen just once. V and J are TRBV12-3 or TRBV12-4 and TRBJ2-3; D perhaps matches TRBD1 (5 bases). V lost 3 bases and J lost 5, with 6 bases in between. The CDR3 contains 12 residues. CDR3 sequence: CASSFQGDTQYF. In nucleotides, the CDR3 is TGTGCCAGCAGTTTTCAGGGAGATACGCAGTATTTT.

This chain joins TRBV19 and TRBJ2-5; TRBD2 aligns across 8 bases. V gave up 4 bases and J gave up 4 bases; unmatched junction bases: 5. Germline V CDR1 and CDR2: LNHDA, SQIVND (reference sequence). The CDR3 loop spans 14 amino acids. The CDR3 loop reads CASSRTSRVETQYF. The CDR3 nucleotides read TGTGCCAGTAGTAGGACTAGCAGGGTAGAGACCCAGTACTTC.

The rearrangement links TRBV18 to TRBJ1-4; the D is unclear. The CDR3 loop spans 15 amino acids. Germline-derived CDR1 and CDR2 are KGHSH and LQKENI. With 3 bases removed from V and 7 bases from J, the gap between germline ends came to 15 bases. This chain's CDR3 is CASSPRGGGGEKLFF. CDR3 DNA sequence: TGTGCCAGCTCACCCCGCGGAGGAGGAGGTGAAAAACTGTTTTTT. Full variable domain (outside the CDR3, taken from reference TRBV18 and TRBJ1-4): NAGVMQNPRHLVRRRGQEARLRCSPMKGHSHVYWYRQLPEEGLKFMVYLQKENIIDESGMPKERFSAEFPKEGPSILRIQQVVRGDSAAYFCASSPRGGGGEKLFFGSGTQLSVL.

This clone was detected once. This chain connects TRBV6-6 to TRBJ1-6; D is perhaps TRBD1 (5 bases). Germline V gives CDR1 MNHNY, CDR2 SVGAGI (reference sequence). With 2 bases removed from V and 10 bases from J, the gap between germline ends came to 12 bases. This CDR3 comprises 14 residues. Here the CDR3 DNA reads TGTGCCAGCAGTTACGTCGGGGGTCTGTCACCCCTCCACTTT. Translating it yields CASSYVGGLSPLHF.

The chain is built from TRBV30 and TRBJ1-4; TRBD1 matches at 7 bases. Losses at the gene ends were 0 bases for V and 11 bases for J; bases not matched to a gene: 12. The length of the CDR3 is 15 residues. Germline CDR1 and CDR2: GTSNPN and SVGIG (reference sequence). The CDR3 reads CAWSVKGGVLRKLFF. CDR3 DNA: TGTGCCTGGAGTGTAAAAGGGGGCGTGTTGCGGAAACTGTTTTTT.

Of note for this clone: One end of the junction is discordant with germline, which a read error may explain. The genes are TRBV6-5 and TRBJ2-1; TRBD1 matches 7 bases. Per germline, CDR1 MNHEY and CDR2 SVGAGI. This CDR3 contains 15 residues. CDR3 amino acids: CASSDSGTASNEQFF. Written as DNA, the CDR3 is TGTGCCAGCAGTGACTCCGGGACAGCATCAAATGAGCAGTTCTTC.

The V gene is TRBV7-3, the J gene TRBJ2-7, with a tentative D call TRBD2 (6 bases). V was pared by 2 bases and J by 2 bases, with 13 bases between. Germline V gives CDR1 SGHTA, CDR2 FQGTGA. The CDR3 contains 15 residues. The CDR3 DNA reads TGTGCCAGCAGCTTAGGGGCGGGGCTGACCTACGAGCAGTACTTC. Translating gives CASSLGAGLTYEQYF. Full variable domain (outside the CDR3, taken from reference TRBV7-3 and TRBJ2-7): GAGVSQTPSNKVTEKGKYVELRCDPISGHTALYWYRQSLGQGPEFLIYFQGTGAADDSGLPNDRFFAVRPEGSVSTLKIQRTERGDSAVYLCASSLGAGLTYEQYFGPGTRLTVT.

Of note for this clone: One junction end disagrees with the germline gene, perhaps due to a read error. This sequence joins TRBV7-7 and TRBJ2-5, with TRBD2 matching 13 bases. The V gene's germline CDR1 is SSHAT and CDR2 FNYEAQ (reference sequence). The CDR3 is made up of 16 amino acids. The CDR3, as DNA: TGTGCTAGCAGCGTCAGACTAGCGGGGGGCCAAGAGACCCAGTACTTC. Its translation is CASSVRLAGGQETQYF.

The chain recombines TRBV5-1 with TRBJ2-1; D not certain. V was pared by 7 bases and J by 0 bases, with 20 bases between. The germline CDR1 and CDR2 sequences are SGHRS and YFSETQ. This CDR3 is built from 17 residues. CDR3 nucleotide sequence: TGCGCCAGCCATGACTTGGTGGATTCAAGCTCCTACAATGAGCAGTTCTTC. This codes for CASHDLVDSSSYNEQFF.

J is TRBJ2-1 and V is TRBV19, with D hard to call. V dropped 6 bases and J dropped 0 bases, with 6 bases sitting between them. CDR1 is LNHDA and CDR2 is SQIVND in the germline V gene (reference sequence). The CDR3 runs 13 residues. CDR3 sequence: CASRQSSYNEQFF. CDR3 sequence (DNA): TGTGCCAGTAGACAAAGCTCCTACAATGAGCAGTTCTTC.

V usage is TRBV5-5 and J usage is TRBJ2-1; 9 nucleotides agree with TRBD2. There are 14 residues in the CDR3. Trimming removed 4 bases from V and 4 bases from J; junction bases left unmatched: 3. From germline, CDR1 is SGHKS and CDR2 YYEKEE (reference sequence). As DNA, the CDR3 is TGTGCCAGCAGCGGCGGGGGGGTTTACAATGAGCAGTTCTTC. Translating gives CASSGGGVYNEQFF.

The J gene is TRBJ2-7, the V gene TRBV4-1; D unresolved. The V end lost 0 bases, the J end lost 3 bases, and 9 bases lay between the germline ends. The CDR3 extends over 14 amino acids. In germline, CDR1 is MGHRA, CDR2 YSYEKL. The CDR3 DNA follows: TGCGCCAGCAGCCAAGAGGAGTCCGGCTACGAGCAGTACTTC. Its protein product is CASSQEESGYEQYF.

V and J are TRBV29-1 and TRBJ2-1; D is undetermined. This CDR3 region has 11 residues. Trimming cost V 1 base and J 7 bases, with 5 bases left between them. Germline assignment: CDR1 SQVTM and CDR2 ANQGSEA. CDR3 in amino acids: CSVEARNEQFF. CDR3 coding DNA: TGCAGCGTTGAAGCGAGGAATGAGCAGTTCTTC.

This chain joins TRBV20-1 and TRBJ2-2, with 7 positions matching TRBD2. V dropped 3 bases and J dropped 4; count of bases not matched to a gene: 8. The CDR3 is 15 residues long. Germline assignment: CDR1 DFQATT and CDR2 SNEGSKA (reference sequence). The CDR3 DNA follows: TGCAGTGCTAGTGGTGTTGCGGGAGTCACCGGGGAGCTGTTTTTT. Its translation: CSASGVAGVTGELFF.

This clone was picked up one time. The rearrangement links TRBV18 to TRBJ1-5, with TRBD1 matching over 7 bases. Trimming at V came to 2 bases and at J to 2 bases, leaving 9 bases not matched to a gene. The germline CDR1 and CDR2 sequences are KGHSH and LQKENI. The length of the CDR3 is 17 residues. For the CDR3, the DNA is TGTGCCAGCTCACCAGTCAAGGGGGCGCGTGGCAATCAGCCCCAGCATTTT. Amino acid sequence: CASSPVKGARGNQPQHF.

The chain recombines TRBV4-1 with TRBJ2-3; 8 nucleotides agree with TRBD1. Trimming at V came to 1 base and at J to 6 bases, leaving 12 bases not matched to a gene. The CDR3 is made up of 17 amino acids. The germline V gene has CDR1 MGHRA and CDR2 YSYEKL. The CDR3 region is CASSQVEGRQGRDTQYF. The CDR3 DNA sequence: TGCGCCAGCAGCCAAGTTGAAGGGAGACAGGGGAGGGATACGCAGTATTTT.